This TCR beta chain is drawn from a study of T cells after yellow fever vaccination. Findings of the study overall: High-abundance clonotypes from the bulk population could contaminate FACS-sorted repertoires.

They built TCR cDNA with 5'RACE template switching, a step that put in a universal primer site and UMIs. One entry per CDR3 protein, called by TCRdb with MiXCR from the 5' RACE reads. Of hundreds of thousands of distinct CDR3 sequences in the sample, 15% to 20% are singletons; the top ten hold 13% to 15%. Unmatched junction bases numbered 3, after V lost 6 bases and J lost 3 bases. Germline CDR1 reads MNHEY; CDR2 reads SMNVEV (reference sequence). The CDR3 is made up of 14 amino acids. Regarding this clonotype: The antigen remains undetermined.

The sample here was PBMCs, taken 15 days after the yellow fever booster vaccination. This chain links TRBV27 with TRBJ1-1, with 11 bases that match TRBD1. The receptor's source is a man aged 30 to 39 who received the YFV17D yellow fever vaccine. The CDR3 DNA is TGTGCCAGCAGGTGGACAGGGGGCCACACTGAAGCTTTCTTT. As protein: CASRWTGGHTEAFF.